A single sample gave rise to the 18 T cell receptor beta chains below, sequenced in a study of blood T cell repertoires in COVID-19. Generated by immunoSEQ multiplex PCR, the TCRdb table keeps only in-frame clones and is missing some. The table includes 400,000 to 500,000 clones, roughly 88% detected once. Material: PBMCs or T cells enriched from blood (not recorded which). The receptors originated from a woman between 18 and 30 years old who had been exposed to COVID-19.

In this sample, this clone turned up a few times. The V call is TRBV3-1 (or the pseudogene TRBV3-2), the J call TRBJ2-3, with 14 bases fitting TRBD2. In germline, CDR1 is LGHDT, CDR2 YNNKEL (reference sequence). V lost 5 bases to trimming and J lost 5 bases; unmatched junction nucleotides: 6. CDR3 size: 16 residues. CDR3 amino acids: CASSWTSGRPEDTQYF. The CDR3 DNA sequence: TGTGCCAGCAGCTGGACTAGCGGGAGGCCGGAAGATACGCAGTATTTT.

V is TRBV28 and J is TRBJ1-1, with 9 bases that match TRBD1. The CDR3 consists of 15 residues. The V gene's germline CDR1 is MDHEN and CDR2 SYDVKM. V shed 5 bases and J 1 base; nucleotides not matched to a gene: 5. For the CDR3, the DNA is TGTGCCAGCAGTAAACAGGGGGCGGGGAACACTGAAGCTTTCTTT. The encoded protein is CASSKQGAGNTEAFF.

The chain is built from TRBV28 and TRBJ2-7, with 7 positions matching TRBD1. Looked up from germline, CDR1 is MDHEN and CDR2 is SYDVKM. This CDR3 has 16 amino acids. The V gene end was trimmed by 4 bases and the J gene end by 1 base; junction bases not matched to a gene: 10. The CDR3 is CASSSPNRGWSYEQYF. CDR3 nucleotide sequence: TGTGCCAGCAGTTCCCCTAACAGGGGTTGGTCCTACGAGCAGTACTTC.

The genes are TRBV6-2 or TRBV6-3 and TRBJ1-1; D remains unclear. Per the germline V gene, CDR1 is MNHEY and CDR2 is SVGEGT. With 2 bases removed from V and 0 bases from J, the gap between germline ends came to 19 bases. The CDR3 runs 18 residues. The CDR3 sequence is CASSYDLGLGQVNTEAFF. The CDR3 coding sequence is TGTGCCAGCAGTTACGATCTCGGTTTAGGTCAGGTGAACACTGAAGCTTTCTTT.

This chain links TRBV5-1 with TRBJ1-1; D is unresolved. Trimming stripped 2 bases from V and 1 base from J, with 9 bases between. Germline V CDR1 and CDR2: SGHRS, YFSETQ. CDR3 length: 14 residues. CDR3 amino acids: CASSLTRENTEAFF. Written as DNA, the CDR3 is TGCGCCAGCAGCTTAACTCGGGAGAACACTGAAGCTTTCTTT.

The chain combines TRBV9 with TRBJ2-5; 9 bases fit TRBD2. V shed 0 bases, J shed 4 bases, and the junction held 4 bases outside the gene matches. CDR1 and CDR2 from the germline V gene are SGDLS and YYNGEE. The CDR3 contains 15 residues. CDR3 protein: CASSVGVAGAETQYF. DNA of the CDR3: TGTGCCAGCAGCGTAGGGGTAGCGGGGGCAGAGACCCAGTACTTC.

Here the CDR3 reads CASSPLTGTGELFF. CDR3 coding DNA: TGTGCCAGCAGCCCACTTACAGGGACCGGGGAGCTGTTTTTT. The chain combines TRBV3-1 (or the pseudogene TRBV3-2) with TRBJ2-2; D is possibly TRBD1 (6 bases). Germline CDR1 reads LGHDT; CDR2 reads YNNKEL (reference sequence). The CDR3 consists of 14 residues. The V gene lost 4 bases and the J gene lost 5 bases, with 11 bases spanning the gap.

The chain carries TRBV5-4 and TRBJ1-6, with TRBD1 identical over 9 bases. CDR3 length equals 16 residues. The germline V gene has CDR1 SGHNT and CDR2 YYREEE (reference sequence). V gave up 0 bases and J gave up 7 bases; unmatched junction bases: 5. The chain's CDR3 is CASSLGDRVGNSPLHF. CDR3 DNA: TGTGCCAGCAGCTTGGGGGACAGGGTAGGGAATTCACCCCTCCACTTT.

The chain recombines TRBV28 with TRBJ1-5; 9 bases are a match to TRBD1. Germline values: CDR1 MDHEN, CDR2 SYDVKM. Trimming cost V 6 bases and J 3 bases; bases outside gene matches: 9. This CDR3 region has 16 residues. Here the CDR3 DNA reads TGTGCCAGCAGGAGCCTCGGGACAGGGCTCAATCAGCCCCAGCATTTT. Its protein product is CASRSLGTGLNQPQHF.

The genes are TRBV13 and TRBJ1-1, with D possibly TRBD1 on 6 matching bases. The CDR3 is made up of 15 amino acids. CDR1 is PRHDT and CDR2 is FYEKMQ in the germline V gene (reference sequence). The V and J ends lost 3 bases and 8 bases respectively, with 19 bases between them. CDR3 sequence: CASSFLPMGAGEAFF. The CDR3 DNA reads TGTGCCAGCAGCTTCCTTCCAATGGGGGCAGGGGAAGCTTTCTTT.

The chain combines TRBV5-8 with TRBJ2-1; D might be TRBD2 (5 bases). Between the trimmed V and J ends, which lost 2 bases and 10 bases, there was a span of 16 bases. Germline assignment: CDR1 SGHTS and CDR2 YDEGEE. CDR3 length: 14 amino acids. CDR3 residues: CASSLEVRTGEQFF. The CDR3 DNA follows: TGTGCCAGCAGCTTAGAAGTCCGGACGGGAGAGCAGTTCTTC.

CDR3 loop: CASSPTRETQYF. The CDR3 DNA is TGTGCCAGCAGTCCCACGAGGGAGACCCAGTACTTC. The rearrangement uses TRBV28 and TRBJ2-5, with D unresolved. V was trimmed by 5 bases and J by 5 bases, leaving 9 bases between them. CDR1 and CDR2 from the germline V gene are MDHEN and SYDVKM. CDR3 length: 12 amino acids. The variable domain in full, with the rest retrieved from reference TRBV28 and TRBJ2-5, is DVKVTQSSRYLVKRTGEKVFLECVQDMDHENMFWYRQDPGLGLRLIYFSYDVKMKEKGDIPEGYSVSREKKERFSLILESASTNQTSMYLCASSPTRETQYFGPGTRLLVL.

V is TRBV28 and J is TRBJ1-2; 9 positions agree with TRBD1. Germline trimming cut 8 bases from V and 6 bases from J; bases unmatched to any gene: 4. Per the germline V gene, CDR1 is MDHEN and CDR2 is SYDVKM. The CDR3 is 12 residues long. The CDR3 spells CASRRDRDGYTF. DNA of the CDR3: TGTGCCAGCCGGCGGGACAGGGATGGCTACACCTTC.

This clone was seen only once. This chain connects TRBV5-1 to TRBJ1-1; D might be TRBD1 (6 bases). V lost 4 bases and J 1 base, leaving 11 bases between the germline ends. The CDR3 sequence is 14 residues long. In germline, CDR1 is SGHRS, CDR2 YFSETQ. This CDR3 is CASSPLTGNTEAFF. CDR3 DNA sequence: TGCGCCAGCAGCCCCTTGACAGGGAACACTGAAGCTTTCTTT.

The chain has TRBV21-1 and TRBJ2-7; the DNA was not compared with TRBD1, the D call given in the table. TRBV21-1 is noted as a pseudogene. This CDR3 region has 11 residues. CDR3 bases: TGTGCCCGTTTCAGGGGAGAGGGACAGTACTTC. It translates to CARFRGEGQYF.

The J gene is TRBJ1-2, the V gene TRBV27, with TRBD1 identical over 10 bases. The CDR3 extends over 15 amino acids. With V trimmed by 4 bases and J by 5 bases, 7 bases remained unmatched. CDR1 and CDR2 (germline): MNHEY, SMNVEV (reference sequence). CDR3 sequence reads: CASSSSTGGKYGYTF. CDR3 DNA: TGTGCCAGCAGTTCCTCGACAGGGGGCAAATATGGCTACACCTTC.

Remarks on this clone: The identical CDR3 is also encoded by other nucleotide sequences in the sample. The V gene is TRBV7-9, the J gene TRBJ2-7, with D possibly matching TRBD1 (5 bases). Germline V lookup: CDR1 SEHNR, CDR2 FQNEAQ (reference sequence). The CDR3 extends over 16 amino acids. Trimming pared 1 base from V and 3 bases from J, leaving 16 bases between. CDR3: CASSLEAGPIIYEQYF. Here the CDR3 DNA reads TGTGCCAGCAGCTTAGAGGCAGGGCCTATTATCTACGAGCAGTACTTC.

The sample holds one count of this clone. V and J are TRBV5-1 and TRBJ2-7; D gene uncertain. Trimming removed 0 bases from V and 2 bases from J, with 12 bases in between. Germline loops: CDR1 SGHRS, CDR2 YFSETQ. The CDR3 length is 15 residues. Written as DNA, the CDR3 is TGCGCCAGCAGCTTGGTGAGGTATCCTCCCTACGAGCAGTACTTC. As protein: CASSLVRYPPYEQYF.